These 27 T cell receptor beta chains originate from one sample sequenced in a study of shared clonotypes between healthy human individuals. The assay was immunoSEQ multiplex PCR, and TCRdb's table has in-frame clones only and misses some. The sample has 2 million to 2.5 million clones, 85% to 95% seen once. The sample consisted of naive CD4+ T cells sorted from blood. Sample subset: CD45RA+ positively selected. Source of these receptors: a man younger than 30 in good health.

The CDR3 region is CASSIDTRYEQYF. CDR3 nucleotide sequence: TGCGCCAGCAGCATTGATACCCGTTACGAGCAGTACTTC. The J gene is TRBJ2-7, the V gene TRBV5-1; D not certain. V was pared by 4 bases and J by 4 bases, with 12 bases between. Germline-derived CDR1 and CDR2 are SGHRS and YFSETQ. CDR3 size: 13 residues.

To note about this clone: Other DNA sequences of this sample code for an identical CDR3. V usage is TRBV30 and J usage is TRBJ1-6; the D is unclear. This CDR3 comprises 12 residues. Germline-derived CDR1 and CDR2 are GTSNPN and SVGIG (reference sequence). V was pared by 2 bases and J by 8 bases, with 7 bases between. CDR3 sequence: CAWSRTDSPLHF. In DNA form, the CDR3 reads TGTGCCTGGAGTCGGACGGATTCACCCCTCCACTTT. The full variable domain, its missing parts supplied by reference TRBV30 and TRBJ1-6, is SQTIHQWPATLVQPVGSPLSLECTVEGTSNPNLYWYRQAAGRGLQLLFYSVGIGQISSEVPQNLSASRPQDRQFILSSKKLLLSDSGFYLCAWSRTDSPLHFGNGTRLTVT.

V is TRBV6-6 and J is TRBJ2-7, with D tentatively TRBD1 (6 bases). This CDR3 has 16 amino acids. The V gene's germline CDR1 is MNHNY and CDR2 SVGAGI (reference sequence). V was shortened by 6 bases and J by 2 bases, with 20 bases between the two germline ends. The CDR3 DNA is TGTGCCAGCAGACCTACCGGGACAACAAGTGCCTACGAGCAGTACTTC. This gives the protein CASRPTGTTSAYEQYF.

To note about this clone: This sample includes further DNA sequences coding for the same CDR3. The V and J genes are TRBV6-5 and TRBJ1-1; D is unresolved. Germline-derived CDR1 and CDR2 are MNHEY and SVGAGI. Trimming stripped 4 bases from V and 0 bases from J, with 6 bases between. CDR3 length equals 13 residues. As DNA, the CDR3 is TGTGCCAGCAGTTCACAAATGAACACTGAAGCTTTCTTT. Residues: CASSSQMNTEAFF.

This rearrangement joins TRBV20-1 to TRBJ1-1; D is undetermined. Between the trimmed V and J ends, which lost 4 bases and 5 bases, there was a span of 8 bases. Germline values: CDR1 DFQATT, CDR2 SNEGSKA (reference sequence). This CDR3 comprises 11 residues. The CDR3: CSAIEGTEAFF. The CDR3 region has the DNA TGCAGTGCTATTGAGGGTACTGAAGCTTTCTTT.

The chain employs TRBV30 and TRBJ2-3; 13 bases fit TRBD2. The CDR3 covers 15 residues. Losses at the gene ends were 0 bases for V and 10 bases for J; bases not matched to a gene: 7. Germline assignment: CDR1 GTSNPN and CDR2 SVGIG (reference sequence). The DNA for the CDR3 is TGTGCCTGGAGTGTAACTAGCGGGGGGGCCACGGCGCAGTATTTT. Protein product: CAWSVTSGGATAQYF.

On this clone itself: Other DNA variants within this sample encode the same CDR3. V gene TRBV18 combines with J gene TRBJ2-3; no firm D call. CDR1 and CDR2 (germline): KGHSH, LQKENI. V dropped 6 bases and J dropped 3 bases, with 7 bases sitting between them. This CDR3 region has 12 residues. This CDR3 is CASSARTDTQYF. Written as DNA, the CDR3 is TGTGCCAGCTCCGCCCGGACAGATACGCAGTATTTT.

The chain uses TRBV18 and TRBJ1-6; a possible D gene is TRBD1 (5 bases). The CDR3 covers 14 residues. The ends were cut back, 4 bases at V and 10 bases at J, with 14 bases in the middle. Per germline, CDR1 KGHSH and CDR2 LQKENI. The CDR3 DNA reads TGTGCCAGCTCACGAGGGGTGAAAGAGTCACCCCTCCACTTT. Its protein is CASSRGVKESPLHF.

This sequence joins TRBV5-1 and TRBJ2-2, with a possible D match to TRBD1 (6 bases). The CDR3 is made up of 15 amino acids. V was trimmed by 0 bases and J by 4 bases, leaving 10 bases between them. Germline CDR1 SGHRS, CDR2 YFSETQ. The CDR3 DNA reads TGCGCCAGCAGCTTGGTTGCAGGGGTCACCGGGGAGCTGTTTTTT. This sequence encodes CASSLVAGVTGELFF.

This chain links TRBV6-1 with TRBJ2-2; TRBD1 matches at 8 bases. The CDR3 loop spans 14 amino acids. Germline assignment: CDR1 MNHNS and CDR2 SASEGT. V gave up 10 bases and J gave up 5 bases; unmatched junction bases: 9. The CDR3 nucleotides are TGTGCCACTTCCGCCAGGGGGCATACCGGGGAGCTGTTTTTT. It yields the protein CATSARGHTGELFF.

V and J are TRBV29-1 and TRBJ1-1, with 7 bases identical to TRBD1. This CDR3 is 13 amino acids long. Trimming at V came to 4 bases and at J to 1 base, leaving 3 bases not matched to a gene. Germline CDR1 and CDR2: SQVTM and ANQGSEA. The CDR3 DNA sequence: TGCAGCGTTGCACAGGGGAAGAACACTGAAGCTTTCTTT. Protein product: CSVAQGKNTEAFF. Full variable domain (missing parts from reference TRBV29-1 and TRBJ1-1): SAVISQKPSRDICQRGTSLTIQCQVDSQVTMMFWYRQQPGQSLTLIATANQGSEATYESGFVIDKFPISRPNLTFSTLTVSNMSPEDSSIYLCSVAQGKNTEAFFGQGTRLTVV.

The gene calls are TRBV7-9 and TRBJ2-3; D is possibly TRBD2 (5 bases). This CDR3 is built from 14 residues. The ends were cut back, 1 base at V and 2 bases at J, with 7 bases in the middle. Germline V lookup: CDR1 SEHNR, CDR2 FQNEAQ (reference sequence). DNA for the CDR3: TGTGCCAGCAGCTTAGATGACTACACAGATACGCAGTATTTT. It yields the protein CASSLDDYTDTQYF. Variable domain in full (rest from reference TRBV7-9 and TRBJ2-3): DTGVSQNPRHKITKRGQNVTFRCDPISEHNRLYWYRQTLGQGPEFLTYFQNEAQLEKSRLLSDRFSAERPKGSFSTLEIQRTEQGDSAMYLCASSLDDYTDTQYFGPGTRLTVL.

The J gene is TRBJ2-7, the V gene TRBV10-1, with 7 positions matching TRBD1. Germline V gene sequence: CDR1 WNHNN, CDR2 SYGVQD (reference sequence). The CDR3 covers 14 residues. V lost 1 base to trimming and J lost 7 bases; unmatched junction nucleotides: 7. The CDR3, as DNA: TGCGCCAGCAGTGAGTTCGTAGGGGGCTTTGAGCAGTACTTC. This encodes CASSEFVGGFEQYF.

This clone was seen only a few times. This sequence joins TRBV6-1 and TRBJ2-6; D call uncertain. Germline lookup yields CDR1 MNHNS and CDR2 SASEGT. The CDR3 consists of 17 residues. Trimming took 4 bases from V and 0 from J, leaving 13 bases between them. CDR3 residues: CASSGRQSSSGANVLTF. In DNA form, the CDR3 reads TGTGCCAGCAGTGGAAGGCAGAGTTCCTCTGGGGCCAACGTCCTGACTTTC.

CDR3 protein: CAWSRVTGELFF. The CDR3 bases are TGTGCCTGGAGCAGGGTGACCGGGGAGCTGTTTTTT. The chain carries TRBV30 and TRBJ2-2; tentatively, D is TRBD1 (5 bases). V lost 3 bases, J lost 5 bases, and 7 bases lay in between. The CDR3 is made up of 12 amino acids. Germline values: CDR1 GTSNPN, CDR2 SVGIG (reference sequence). Complete variable domain (other parts from reference TRBV30 and TRBJ2-2): SQTIHQWPATLVQPVGSPLSLECTVEGTSNPNLYWYRQAAGRGLQLLFYSVGIGQISSEVPQNLSASRPQDRQFILSSKKLLLSDSGFYLCAWSRVTGELFFGEGSRLTVL.

Regarding this clone: Since a much larger clone is just one base distant, this may be a read error. This rearrangement joins TRBV10-3 to TRBJ2-7, with 7 bases that match TRBD2. With 8 bases clipped from V and 4 bases from J, the junction kept 5 bases outside the gene matches. The V gene's germline CDR1 is ENHRY and CDR2 SYGVKD. This CDR3 has 12 residues. The CDR3 protein is CAIAGEGYEQYF. DNA of the CDR3: TGTGCCATCGCGGGGGAAGGGTACGAGCAGTACTTC.

This chain joins TRBV5-1 and TRBJ2-2; D is perhaps TRBD1 (6 bases). Germline V gives CDR1 SGHRS, CDR2 YFSETQ. V dropped 4 bases and J dropped 4 bases, with 17 bases sitting between them. CDR3 size: 16 residues. The CDR3 here is CASSPSNRAGTGELFF. In nucleotides, the CDR3 is TGCGCCAGCAGCCCTAGTAACAGGGCTGGCACCGGGGAGCTGTTTTTT.

The chain couples TRBV30 to TRBJ2-1; TRBD1 might be the D (5 bases). Trimming left V 2 bases short and J 5 bases short, with 13 bases between. This CDR3 is built from 14 residues. Germline V lookup: CDR1 GTSNPN, CDR2 SVGIG (reference sequence). DNA for the CDR3: TGTGCCTGGAGTAGCTGGGGCCGTGACAATGAGCAGTTCTTC. Amino acids: CAWSSWGRDNEQFF.

V is TRBV12-5 and J is TRBJ2-5; D is unresolved. The CDR3 consists of 13 residues. Germline CDR1 LGHNT, CDR2 FRNRAP. V lost 2 bases to trimming and J lost 1 base, with 5 bases between them. As DNA, the CDR3 is TGTGCTAGTGGTTTGACTACCCAAGAGACCCAGTACTTC. As protein: CASGLTTQETQYF.

Written as DNA, the CDR3 is TGTGCCAGCAGCCAAGGAGGCAGTTTCTACGAGCAGTACTTC. As protein: CASSQGGSFYEQYF. This chain links TRBV14 with TRBJ2-7; D uncertain. V was cut by 1 base and J by 3 bases, with 10 bases left in between. The germline V gene has CDR1 SGHDN and CDR2 FVKESK. The CDR3 totals 14 residues.

V and J are TRBV7-3 and TRBJ2-3; TRBD2 agrees at 9 bases. CDR3 size: 18 residues. Per the germline V gene, CDR1 is SGHTA and CDR2 is FQGTGA. J lost 2 bases, V lost 4 bases, and 13 bases had no gene match. This CDR3 reads CASSSYPHSGGLTDTQYF. The CDR3 DNA reads TGTGCCAGCAGCTCATACCCCCATAGCGGGGGACTCACAGATACGCAGTATTTT.

This chain links TRBV7-3 with TRBJ2-5, with D possibly matching TRBD2 (6 bases). The germline V gene has CDR1 SGHTA and CDR2 FQGTGA. CDR3 length: 15 amino acids. Trimming took off 2 bases at V and 1 base at J, with 11 bases between the two ends. CDR3 amino acids: CASSLGGVPQETQYF. CDR3 coding DNA: TGTGCCAGCAGCTTAGGAGGGGTCCCCCAAGAGACCCAGTACTTC.

This sequence joins TRBV6-5 and TRBJ1-2; a possible D gene is TRBD1 (6 bases). The CDR3 is 16 residues long. CDR1 is MNHEY and CDR2 is SVGAGI in the germline V gene. Trimming pared 2 bases from V and 4 bases from J, leaving 17 bases between. CDR3 amino acids: CASSYGPQGTRYGYTF. Here the CDR3 DNA reads TGTGCCAGCAGTTACGGGCCACAGGGAACTCGCTATGGCTACACCTTC.

This clone was seen once. This CDR3 is also generated by other DNA sequences in the sample. The chain is built from TRBV11-3 and TRBJ2-7; D is undetermined. The CDR3 has 12 amino acids. CDR1 SGHNT and CDR2 YENEEA come from the germline V gene. V lost 2 bases, J lost 0 bases, and 2 bases lay in between. CDR3 loop: CASSLNSYEQYF. CDR3 DNA sequence: TGTGCCAGCAGCTTAAACTCCTACGAGCAGTACTTC.

The rearrangement joins TRBV6-5 to TRBJ2-2; possible D gene TRBD2, 6 bases. The germline V and J ends were trimmed by 6 bases and 7 bases, with 12 bases remaining between them. The CDR3 runs 13 residues. The germline V gene encodes CDR1 MNHEY and CDR2 SVGAGI. The CDR3 DNA follows: TGTGCCAGCAGCCGCGGGGTTGGCGGGGAGCTGTTTTTT. Its translation is CASSRGVGGELFF.

The chain couples TRBV5-1 to TRBJ2-5, with D perhaps TRBD1 (6 bases). Looked up from germline, CDR1 is SGHRS and CDR2 is YFSETQ. V was cut by 0 bases and J by 2 bases, with 8 bases left in between. This CDR3 contains 14 residues. CDR3 amino acids: CASSLGDKQETQYF. The CDR3 nucleotides read TGCGCCAGCAGCTTGGGGGACAAACAAGAGACCCAGTACTTC. The variable domain in full, completed from reference TRBV5-1 and TRBJ2-5, reads KAGVTQTPRYLIKTRGQQVTLSCSPISGHRSVSWYQQTPGQGLQFLFEYFSETQRNKGNFPGRFSGRQFSNSRSEMNVSTLELGDSALYLCASSLGDKQETQYFGPGTRLLVL.

The V and J genes are TRBV6-5 and TRBJ1-6; D remains unclear. CDR1 MNHEY and CDR2 SVGAGI come from the germline V gene. The CDR3 has 12 residues. V dropped 6 bases and J dropped 14 bases, with 14 bases sitting between them. Here the CDR3 DNA reads TGTGCCAGCAGGGGATCGTTCCTCACCCTCCACTTT. Its protein is CASRGSFLTLHF.